These T cell receptor beta chains were read from a single sample in a study of T-cell reconstitution after alpha-beta-depleted transplantation in children. TCRdb reprocessed the PCR reads with MiXCR, giving one entry per CDR3 protein. This table has fewer than 700,000 distinct CDR3 sequences, approximately 12% appearing once. The material was PBMCs, mostly from graft donor cells, obtained 360 days after TCRalphabeta/CD19-depleted stem cell transplant. These receptors were collected from a male patient under 18 who had a stem cell transplant for acute myeloid leukemia, so the T cells may come from the graft donor. The CDR3 runs from the conserved cysteine through the conserved F or W. The D gene is left open where the match is weak. Not every row has a clone size; where given, it reads once, few, many or a size class.

TRBJ1-6,.,TRBV19,.,TGTGCCAGTAGTGTCGAGGGGAGCTCCTATAATTCACCCCTCCACTTT,CASSVEGSSYNSPLHF
TRBJ1-1,many,TRBV5-6,TRBD1,TGTGCCAGCACCCCGTCGGACAGGGTCGTTGAGAACACTGAAGCTTTCTTT,CASTPSDRVVENTEAFF
TRBJ2-7,few,TRBV9,TRBD2,TGTGCCAGCAGCACGACTAGCGGGCTGAGTGAGCAGTACTTC,CASSTTSGLSEQYF
TRBJ2-4,few,TRBV7-8,.,TGTGCCAGCAGCTCCTTCGTGGGGGCGTCCAGGAAAAAAAACATTCAGTACTTC,CASSSFVGASRKKNIQYF
TRBJ2-3,many,TRBV20-1,.,TGCAGTGCGCAAAATGTAGATCGGAGCACAGATACGCAGTATTTT,CSAQNVDRSTDTQYF
TRBJ2-7,.,TRBV29-1,TRBD1,TGCAGCGCTCGAGTGGGACAGGGGACCTACGAGCAGTACTTC,CSARVGQGTYEQYF
TRBJ2-1,many,TRBV7-3,TRBD2,TGTGCCAGCAGCTTACTAGCGGGAAATGGCAATGAGCAGTTCTTC,CASSLLAGNGNEQFF
TRBJ1-5,few,TRBV5-1,.,TGCGCCAGCAGTGAAGGCGGCGCTCATCAGCCCCAGCATTTT,CASSEGGAHQPQHF
TRBJ2-1,.,TRBV12-3/TRBV12-4,TRBD1,TGTGCCAGCAGTGGGGGACAGCCCCTTAATGAGCAGTTCTTC,CASSGGQPLNEQFF
TRBJ1-3,.,TRBV5-1,TRBD1,TGCGCCAGCAGCTTGGTCCTAACAGGGGTCTCTGGAAACACCATATATTTT,CASSLVLTGVSGNTIYF
TRBJ2-7,many,TRBV14,.,TGTGCCAGCAGCGGGCACGGGGTCGGTGCTACGCAGTACTTC,CASSGHGVGATQYF
TRBJ2-5,many,TRBV30,.,TGTGCCTTGAAGTTGCAAGAGACCCAGTACTTC,CALKLQETQYF
TRBJ2-7,.,TRBV11-2,.,TGTGCCAGCAGCTTAGAACCCCCAGCAACAATAGTTTACGAGCAGTACTTC,CASSLEPPATIVYEQYF
TRBJ1-6,many,TRBV20-1,TRBD1,TGCAGTGCTTCCCACAGGGGTGGGACCCTCCACTTT,CSASHRGGTLHF
TRBJ2-1,.,TRBV29-1,.,TGCAGCGTTGGGAGCAGGGTCTCCTACAATGAGCAGTTCTTC,CSVGSRVSYNEQFF
TRBJ1-1,many,TRBV29-1,.,TGCAGCTCTCGTATGGTTCTGAACACTGAAGCTTTCTTT,CSSRMVLNTEAFF
TRBJ2-3,many,TRBV4-3,TRBD2,TGCGCCAGCAGCCAAGATCTGGGAATAGCGGGAGAAAAAGATACGCAGTATTTT,CASSQDLGIAGEKDTQYF
TRBJ2-1,many,TRBV5-1,TRBD2,TGCGCCAGCAGCTCTAGCGGGAGCGGCTGGAGTGAGCAGTTCTTC,CASSSSGSGWSEQFF
TRBJ1-5,.,TRBV28,.,TGTGCCAGCGAAATTTTAAGGGGCCAATTGCCCCAGCATTTT,CASEILRGQLPQHF
TRBJ2-7,.,TRBV5-1,TRBD2,TGCGCCAGCAGCTTGGTAGCGGGCTACGAGCAGTACTTC,CASSLVAGYEQYF
TRBJ2-1,few,TRBV27,TRBD1,TGTGCCAGCAGCCGCCAGGGGGTCGGGTGGGCTAGCTCCTACAATGAGCAGTTCTTC,CASSRQGVGWASSYNEQFF
TRBJ1-1,many,TRBV27,.,TGTGCCAGCAGTTTCCTGGGCACTGAAGCTTTCTTT,CASSFLGTEAFF
TRBJ2-1,few,TRBV5-1,TRBD1,TGCGCCAGCAGCTTGGGGGACAGGGAGTCCTACAATGAGCAGTTCTTC,CASSLGDRESYNEQFF
TRBJ2-3,few,TRBV6-2/TRBV6-3,.,TGTGCCAGCAGACCTCCTTTTCCAGATACGCAGTATTTT,CASRPPFPDTQYF
TRBJ2-5,many,TRBV28,.,TGTGCCAGCAGTCCTATTGGCGAAGAGACCCAGTACTTC,CASSPIGEETQYF
TRBJ2-7,few,TRBV20-1,.,TGCAGTGCTAGAGTGAACGAGCAGTACTTC,CSARVNEQYF
TRBJ2-7,many,TRBV29-1,TRBD2,TGCAGCGCCACAGGACTAGCGGGAGGGCTTTCTCCCCTCGAGCAGTACTTC,CSATGLAGGLSPLEQYF
TRBJ2-1,once,TRBV7-2,.,TGTGCCAGCAGCCAAGCGTTCGGGATAGGTCATGATGAGCAGTTCTTC,CASSQAFGIGHDEQFF
TRBJ2-7,.,TRBV29-1,.,TGCAGCGTCCAACAGAGCCTCTACGAGCAGTACTTC,CSVQQSLYEQYF
TRBJ2-1,.,TRBV7-9,TRBD2,TGTGCCAGCAGCTTACCGCGAGGTAAGCGGGACCTCAATGAGCAGTTCTTC,CASSLPRGKRDLNEQFF
TRBJ2-1,.,TRBV4-2,.,TGTGCCAGCAGCCTTAAGAGCGGGTACCCCTACAATGAGCAGTTCTTC,CASSLKSGYPYNEQFF
TRBJ1-1,.,TRBV30,.,TGTGCCTGGAAGTTCAGGGGAGGTGCCACTGAAGCTTTCTTT,CAWKFRGGATEAFF
TRBJ2-6,.,TRBV4-3,TRBD1,TGCGCCAGCAGGTCCGGGACAGGGGCCTCGGGGGCCAACGTCCTGACTTTC,CASRSGTGASGANVLTF
TRBJ2-1,.,TRBV6-9,TRBD2,TGTGCCAGCAGTTCGGGGACTAGCTTCAATGAGCAGTTCTTC,CASSSGTSFNEQFF
TRBJ2-7,many,TRBV29-1,TRBD1,TGCAGCGTCGACGACAGGGGGTACGAGCAGTACTTC,CSVDDRGYEQYF
TRBJ2-1,few,TRBV6-2/TRBV6-3,TRBD2,TGTGCCAGCACCCTGCAGACTAGCGCCTTATCCTACAATGAGCAGTTCTTC,CASTLQTSALSYNEQFF
TRBJ2-7,.,TRBV29-1,TRBD2,TGCAGCGTTCTCGACGGACTAGCGGTAGTCCCCGCCGAGCAGTACTTC,CSVLDGLAVVPAEQYF
TRBJ1-4,.,TRBV7-3,TRBD1,TGTGCCAGCAGCCCCCTTTTTTCCAGCTTGAGGGGGCATGAAAAACTGTTTTTT,CASSPLFSSLRGHEKLFF
TRBJ2-3,many,TRBV15,.,TGTGCCACCAGCAGAGGGACGTTCATCACAGATACGCAGTATTTT,CATSRGTFITDTQYF
TRBJ2-1,few,TRBV11-1,TRBD2,TGTGCCAGTCAAACTACGGGGACTAGATCCTACAATGAGCAGTTCTTC,CASQTTGTRSYNEQFF
TRBJ2-7,.,TRBV28,.,TGTGCCAGCAGTGGAGCGGGTGTGACCTACGAGCAGTACTTC,CASSGAGVTYEQYF
TRBJ2-7,.,TRBV5-1,TRBD2,TGCGCCAGCAGGTCCCGGGAGGGCGGATCCTACGAGCAGTACTTC,CASRSREGGSYEQYF
TRBJ1-2,.,TRBV18,.,TGTGCCAGCTCACCCTTTTCCTATGGCTACACCTTC,CASSPFSYGYTF
TRBJ2-1,.,TRBV28,TRBD2,TGTGCCAGCAGTTCCAGTTCGGGAGGTAGCAATGAGCAGTTCTTC,CASSSSSGGSNEQFF
TRBJ2-1,few,TRBV7-3,.,TGTGCCAGCAGCTTAAACCTAGAGGGGATTAATGAGCAGTTCTTC,CASSLNLEGINEQFF
TRBJ2-3,.,TRBV20-1,TRBD2,TGCAGTGCTACCGTAGCGGGAGGGCCGTGGGATACGCAGTATTTT,CSATVAGGPWDTQYF
TRBJ2-5,.,TRBV7-3,.,TGTGCCAGCAGCTTCCGGAACACTGAGACCCAGTACTTC,CASSFRNTETQYF
TRBJ2-1,.,TRBV21-1,.,TGTGCCAGCAGAAGTTCTTATGAGCAGTTCTTC,CASRSSYEQFF
TRBJ1-5,.,TRBV6-1,.,TGTGCCAGCATGGGCGCAACCAATCAGCCCCAGCATTTT,CASMGATNQPQHF
TRBJ2-7,.,TRBV7-9,TRBD1,TGTGCCAGCAGCTTAGGGGCAGGGGGTCTTCGCTACGAGCAGTACTTC,CASSLGAGGLRYEQYF
TRBJ2-5,many,TRBV28,TRBD2,TGTGCCACCAAAGGACTAGCGGACCAAGAGACCCAGTACTTC,CATKGLADQETQYF
TRBJ2-4,few,TRBV6-1,TRBD2,TGTGCCAGCAGCGAACTAGCGGGGGGCGGGGCGCTAACCAAAAACATTCAGTACTTC,CASSELAGGGALTKNIQYF
TRBJ2-7,.,TRBV28,.,TGTGCCAGCAGTGCCGCCCACTACGAGCAGTACTTC,CASSAAHYEQYF
TRBJ2-1,many,TRBV4-3,.,TGCGCCAGCAGCCAAGACAGGGTCAATGAGCAGTTCTTC,CASSQDRVNEQFF
TRBJ2-1,many,TRBV5-1,.,TGCGCCAGCATAGGATACAATGAGCAGTTCTTC,CASIGYNEQFF
TRBJ2-1,.,TRBV20-1,.,TGCAGTGCTAGTAGGTTAGAAAGGGGCAATGAGCAGTTCTTC,CSASRLERGNEQFF
TRBJ2-5,.,TRBV7-3,TRBD2,TGTGCCAGCAGCGAGCTAGCGGGAGGCCCCCGAGAGACCCAGTACTTC,CASSELAGGPRETQYF
TRBJ1-1,.,TRBV12-3/TRBV12-4,.,TGTGCCAGCAGCTGGCTGCGCACTGAAGCTTTCTTT,CASSWLRTEAFF
TRBJ2-2,.,TRBV6-5,.,TGTGCCAGCAGTTACCATAATCCCGGCTCCGCGAACACCGGGGAGCTGTTTTTT,CASSYHNPGSANTGELFF
TRBJ2-2,.,TRBV4-3,TRBD2,TGCGCCAGCAGCCAAGGCCCTCCTAGCGGGAGGCCGAACACCAGGGAGCTGTTTTTT,CASSQGPPSGRPNTRELFF